These T cell receptor beta chains were read from a single sample in a study of T cell repertoires in cytomegalovirus infection. A single record per CDR3 protein comes from TCRdb applying MiXCR to the reads. Seen here are some 450,000 distinct CDR3 sequences, under 40% observed once, and the top ten hold approximately 14%. Material: PBMCs. The receptors shown here come from a human donor in good health (CMV status not recorded). Some clones in this sample may be carry-over from other donors' samples. The CDR3 runs from the conserved cysteine through the conserved F or W. The D gene is left open where the match is weak. Clone sizes are given selectively: once, few, many, or a class where the clone is expanded.

TRBV5-5	.	TRBJ2-3	.	CASSLLPGSDTQYF	TGTGCCAGCAGCTTGCTGCCAGGGTCAGATACGCAGTATTTT
TRBV7-9	few	TRBJ1-6	.	CASSLDGNSPLHF	TGTGCCAGCAGCTTAGATGGAAATTCACCCCTCCACTTT
TRBV6-1	many	TRBJ1-1	.	CASSDPRAVTEAFF	TGTGCCAGCAGTGACCCTAGGGCGGTCACTGAAGCTTTCTTT
TRBV25-1	.	TRBJ1-1	.	CASSETTYGEAFF	TGTGCCAGCAGTGAAACTACGTATGGTGAAGCTTTCTTT
TRBV6-6	many	TRBJ2-5	.	CASSYSRAATPQETQYF	TGTGCCAGCAGTTACTCGAGGGCCGCAACCCCTCAAGAGACCCAGTACTTC
TRBV7-2	many	TRBJ1-4	.	CASSLGAGVGEKLFF	TGTGCCAGCAGCTTAGGGGCGGGGGTAGGGGAAAAACTGTTTTTT
TRBV29-1	few	TRBJ1-4	TRBD1	CSVEPLTGPNEKLFF	TGCAGCGTTGAGCCGCTGACAGGGCCAAATGAAAAACTGTTTTTT
TRBV19	.	TRBJ2-3	.	CASSIRDTQYF	TGTGCCAGTAGTATAAGAGATACGCAGTATTTT
TRBV7-6	.	TRBJ1-6	.	CASSLGPGSVSPLHF	TGTGCCAGCAGCTTAGGGCCAGGGTCTGTTTCACCCCTCCACTTT
TRBV6-2/TRBV6-3	.	TRBJ2-7	.	CASSLDRNLLVLYEQYF	TGTGCCAGCAGTTTGGACAGAAATCTCCTAGTCCTCTACGAGCAGTACTTC
TRBV7-8	many	TRBJ1-1	.	CASSLAYGGPEAFF	TGTGCCAGCAGCTTAGCGTACGGGGGCCCAGAAGCTTTCTTT
TRBV7-2	many	TRBJ1-1	TRBD1	CASSSFSPWERDRDTEAFF	TGTGCCAGCAGCTCATTTTCCCCCTGGGAACGGGACAGGGATACTGAAGCTTTCTTT
TRBV7-9	few	TRBJ1-4	TRBD1	CASSSRQGAHEKLFF	TGTGCCAGCAGCTCAAGACAGGGGGCGCATGAAAAACTGTTTTTT
TRBV20-1	many	TRBJ2-2	.	CSARPVANTGELFF	TGCAGTGCTAGACCCGTCGCGAACACCGGGGAGCTGTTTTTT
TRBV11-1	few	TRBJ1-4	.	CASSLESAPSLREKLFF	TGTGCCAGCAGCTTAGAGAGCGCCCCATCGCTGCGTGAAAAACTGTTTTTT
TRBV4-2	many	TRBJ2-6	.	CASSQESSGANVLTF	TGTGCCAGCAGCCAAGAGTCATCTGGGGCCAACGTCCTGACTTTC
TRBV29-1	.	TRBJ2-7	TRBD1	CSVEEDRVLRKQYF	TGCAGCGTTGAAGAAGACAGGGTCCTAAGGAAGCAGTACTTC
TRBV28	.	TRBJ2-2	.	CASSLSRHPTGELFF	TGTGCCAGCAGTCTATCCCGACATCCCACCGGGGAGCTGTTTTTT
TRBV4-1	.	TRBJ2-1	.	CASSQEGPLPAGEQFF	TGCGCCAGCAGCCAAGAGGGCCCCCTCCCAGCAGGTGAGCAGTTCTTC
TRBV7-6	many	TRBJ1-4	TRBD1	CASSLNRGEKLFF	TGTGCCAGCAGCTTGAACAGGGGTGAAAAACTGTTTTTT
TRBV20-1	.	TRBJ2-5	TRBD2	CSASPSGAETQYF	TGCAGTGCTAGTCCCAGCGGGGCAGAGACCCAGTACTTC
TRBV6-6	.	TRBJ2-5	TRBD2	CASMRGGQPETQYF	TGTGCCAGCATGCGGGGGGGCCAGCCAGAGACCCAGTACTTC
TRBV28	.	TRBJ2-7	.	CASTQGGLLNYEQYF	TGTGCCAGCACCCAGGGGGGACTACTGAACTACGAGCAGTACTTC
TRBV10-3	.	TRBJ2-7	TRBD1	CAISSGQGEAYEQYF	TGTGCCATCAGTTCTGGACAGGGGGAGGCCTACGAGCAGTACTTC
TRBV6-5	.	TRBJ2-5	TRBD1	CASSQQGLGETQYF	TGTGCCAGCAGCCAACAGGGGTTGGGGGAGACCCAGTACTTC
TRBV20-1	few	TRBJ2-7	.	CSARGAGTPYEQYF	TGCAGTGCTAGGGGGGCCGGGACCCCCTACGAGCAGTACTTC
TRBV12-3/TRBV12-4	.	TRBJ2-5	.	CASSSRSGRETQYF	TGTGCCAGCAGTTCCCGGTCAGGGAGGGAGACCCAGTACTTC
TRBV3-1	.	TRBJ1-4	TRBD1	CASSRRTGGSEKLFF	TGTGCCAGCAGCCGCCGGACAGGGGGCAGTGAAAAACTGTTTTTT
TRBV20-1	.	TRBJ2-5	.	CSASTARLLQETQYF	TGCAGTGCCAGCACAGCGCGGCTACTACAAGAGACCCAGTACTTC
TRBV9	.	TRBJ1-5	.	CASSVGGAGQPQHF	TGTGCCAGCAGCGTAGGGGGGGCAGGTCAGCCCCAGCATTTT
TRBV20-1	few	TRBJ1-4	.	CSARDSRGQRNEKLFF	TGCAGTGCTAGAGATTCGAGAGGCCAGCGTAATGAAAAACTGTTTTTT
TRBV11-2	.	TRBJ1-1	.	CASSLEYGGYTEAFF	TGTGCCAGCAGCTTAGAGTATGGTGGCTACACTGAAGCTTTCTTT
TRBV7-3	.	TRBJ2-1	.	CASSLTGGGGDNDQFF	TGTGCCAGCAGCTTAACTGGAGGGGGGGGGGACAATGACCAGTTCTTC
TRBV28	few	TRBJ2-7	.	CASRGLSYEQYF	TGTGCCAGCAGGGGTCTTTCCTACGAGCAGTACTTC
TRBV6-1	.	TRBJ2-3	.	CASTVGADTQYF	TGTGCCAGCACCGTGGGGGCAGATACGCAGTATTTT
TRBV20-1	.	TRBJ2-7	TRBD2	CSARGGGGLTYEQYF	TGCAGTGCTAGAGGCGGCGGGGGGCTAACCTACGAGCAGTACTTC
TRBV4-1	few	TRBJ2-1	TRBD2	CASSQIGLAGRNEQFF	TGCGCCAGCAGCCAAATCGGACTAGCGGGGCGTAATGAGCAGTTCTTC
TRBV2	few	TRBJ1-5	TRBD1	CASTWDRRRNQPQHF	TGTGCCAGCACCTGGGACAGGCGGCGCAATCAGCCCCAGCATTTT
TRBV7-8	.	TRBJ2-1	.	CDSSSQRVYYNEQFF	TGTGACAGCAGCTCGCAAAGGGTCTACTACAATGAGCAGTTCTTC
TRBV6-5	.	TRBJ1-3	.	CASRIGGKGNTIYF	TGTGCCAGCAGAATTGGGGGGAAAGGAAACACCATATATTTT
TRBV6-1	.	TRBJ1-2	.	CASKGTGNYGYTF	TGTGCCAGCAAAGGAACGGGAAACTATGGCTACACCTTC
TRBV5-4	.	TRBJ2-5	TRBD2	CASSSGGRFQETQYF	TGTGCCAGCAGCTCTGGCGGGAGATTCCAAGAGACCCAGTACTTC
TRBV6-1	few	TRBJ1-1	.	CASSEKWGRDMNTEAFF	TGTGCCAGCAGTGAAAAATGGGGGAGGGACATGAACACTGAAGCTTTCTTT
TRBV5-1	.	TRBJ1-2	TRBD1	CASSLEGQGASGYTF	TGCGCCAGCAGCTTGGAGGGACAGGGGGCGTCTGGCTACACCTTC
TRBV12-3/TRBV12-4	many	TRBJ2-7	TRBD1	CASSPGTGSAPRSSEQYF	TGTGCCAGCAGCCCTGGGACAGGGTCAGCTCCTCGCTCCTCCGAGCAGTACTTC